This T cell receptor (beta chain) derives from a study of cytomegalovirus exposure and HLA in healthy donors. Study overall: Membership in the Caucasian-associated ancestry cluster was found for 81% of 398 genotyped donors.

This CDR3 is built from 14 residues. Germline V gives CDR1 SGDLS, CDR2 YYNGEE. Trimming cost V 4 bases and J 2 bases, with 11 bases left between them. When sampled, the donors appeared nominally healthy, though they likely had unrecorded immune exposures. Turning to this clone: The antigen remains undetermined.

Amplification used 60 Vbeta primers and 13 Jbeta primers. The table came from immunoSEQ multiplex PCR; TCRdb's copy has only in-frame clones and leaves some out. The repertoire holds around 140,000 clones, with 65% to 80% as singletons. Study outcomes and limitations: Reports showed the classifier diagnosing cytomegalovirus status with high specificity and sensitivity. Several of the most significant clusters were apparently associated with common viral pathogens in a later analysis.

The rearrangement joins TRBV9 to TRBJ2-3; a weak D match, TRBD1 (6 bases). Sample: PBMCs. The sequence was obtained from a male donor in good health and CMV-seronegative. The CDR3 DNA reads as TGTGCCAGCAGCCCACAGGGACCCACAGATACGCAGTATTTT. It translates to CASSPQGPTDTQYF.